The 9 T cell receptor beta chains below come from one sample, sequenced in a study of blood T cell repertoires in COVID-19. Produced via immunoSEQ multiplex PCR; TCRdb's table is partial and in-frame only. Here the sample spans about 180,000 clones, 80% to 85% being singletons. Source material: peripheral blood. The receptors were sampled from a woman aged 70-85 years with COVID-19, enrolled during active disease.

The chain carries TRBV7-2 and TRBJ2-7; 10 positions agree with TRBD2. With V trimmed by 5 bases and J by 3 bases, 19 bases remained unmatched. The CDR3 consists of 19 residues. CDR1 is SGHTA, CDR2 FQGNSA, per germline. The CDR3 nucleotides are TGTGCCAGCAGCCCAACCCCTAGGTCTAGCGGGAGTGGAGGCTACGAGCAGTACTTC. As protein: CASSPTPRSSGSGGYEQYF.

This rearrangement joins TRBV7-2 to TRBJ2-1; TRBD2 matches at 9 bases. CDR3 length: 15 amino acids. The germline gives CDR1 SGHTA, CDR2 FQGNSA. The trim removed 6 bases at V and 4 bases at J, leaving 7 bases unmatched. The CDR3 spells CASRQGLASYNEQFF. The CDR3 nucleotides read TGTGCCAGCAGACAGGGACTAGCAAGTTACAATGAGCAGTTCTTC.

The V gene is TRBV7-2, the J gene TRBJ2-2; 7 bases agree with TRBD1. This CDR3 is built from 13 residues. V trimming: 6 bases; J trimming: 8 bases; junction bases outside the gene matches: 6. Germline V CDR1 and CDR2: SGHTA, FQGNSA. This CDR3 reads CASSPTGVGELFF. DNA of the CDR3: TGTGCCAGCAGTCCTACAGGGGTGGGGGAGCTGTTTTTT.

J is TRBJ1-2 and V is TRBV20-1; no clear D. This CDR3 comprises 11 residues. Per the germline V gene, CDR1 is DFQATT and CDR2 is SNEGSKA (reference sequence). V was cut by 8 bases and J by 8 bases, with 15 bases left in between. CDR3 coding DNA: TGCAGTCCGGGTCGGCTCTCCGGCTACACCTTC. Protein: CSPGRLSGYTF.

The V gene is TRBV30, the J gene TRBJ1-3; D is ambiguous. Germline V CDR1 and CDR2: GTSNPN, SVGIG (reference sequence). The CDR3 consists of 16 residues. Trimming took 0 bases from V and 3 from J, leaving 15 bases between them. CDR3 region: CAWSVPRGVGGNTIYF. The CDR3 DNA is TGTGCCTGGAGTGTACCGCGGGGAGTAGGTGGAAACACCATATATTTT.

This clone has just a few counts. This chain connects TRBV24-1 to TRBJ1-5; tentatively, D is TRBD1 (6 bases). V was trimmed by 6 bases and J by 6 bases, leaving 14 bases between them. This CDR3 contains 14 residues. Germline CDR1 and CDR2: KGHDR and SFDVKD. CDR3 residues: CATSSGGLFQPQHF. CDR3 sequence (DNA): TGTGCCACCAGTTCGGGGGGGCTGTTTCAGCCCCAGCATTTT.

The genes are TRBV7-2 and TRBJ2-1; 8 nucleotides match TRBD1. The CDR3 is 17 residues long. V was clipped by 3 bases and J by 4 bases; unmatched bases: 11. Germline assignment: CDR1 SGHTA and CDR2 FQGNSA. CDR3 loop: CASSFTSGGGSYNEQFF. The CDR3 bases are TGTGCCAGCAGCTTTACGTCAGGGGGCGGTTCTTACAATGAGCAGTTCTTC.

The rearrangement uses TRBV2 and TRBJ2-3; D gene unclear. CDR3 length equals 12 residues. V dropped 6 bases and J dropped 2 bases, with 6 bases sitting between them. Germline CDR1 and CDR2: SNHLY and FYNNEI. Here the CDR3 DNA reads TGTGCCAGCAGCCAGGTCACAGATACGCAGTATTTT. Its protein product is CASSQVTDTQYF.

The rearrangement uses TRBV6-5 and TRBJ1-5, with no clear D. Per germline, CDR1 MNHEY and CDR2 SVGAGI. This CDR3 comprises 12 residues. The ends were cut back, 11 bases at V and 2 bases at J, with 10 bases in the middle. The CDR3 DNA sequence: TGTGCCTTAGGCCAGGGCAATCAGCCCCAGCATTTT. This codes for CALGQGNQPQHF.